The 14 T cell receptor beta chains below were found in one sample sequenced in a study of T cells in women clearing cervical HPV infection. Here immunoSEQ multiplex PCR was the method, and the copy in TCRdb shows in-frame clones only, minus some. In all, the sample yields some 15,000 clones. The sequenced material came from blood buffy coat. These receptors were taken from a woman aged 18-69 years with a cervical HPV16 infection that either progressed to CIN3+ or cleared (not recorded which).

The CDR3 here is CASSDRDSGRAPLHF. The CDR3 bases that were read are TGTGCCAGCAGCGACCGGGACAGCGGTCGGGCACCC. The rearrangement joins TRBV5-5 to TRBJ1-6; 7 nucleotides align to TRBD1. The sequence runs out 3 residues before the end of the CDR3; the remainder is reconstructed from the germline J gene. V lost 4 bases and J lost 11; bases outside the gene matches: 12. This CDR3 has 15 amino acids. Germline lookup yields CDR1 SGHKS and CDR2 YYEKEE (reference sequence). The complete variable domain, with remaining parts taken from reference TRBV5-5 and TRBJ1-6, reads DAGVTQSPTHLIKTRGQQVTLRCSPISGHKSVSWYQQVLGQGPQFIFQYYEKEERGRGNFPDRFSARQFPNYSSELNVNALLLGDSALYLCASSDRDSGRAPLHFGNGTRLTVT.

Incomplete CDR3 DNA: TGTGCCAGCAGCTCTGGACAGGGGGCAGGTGATGAG. It codes for CASSSGQGAGDE. The entire CDR3 protein is CASSSGQGAGDEQFF. The chain employs TRBV7-7 and TRBJ2-1, with 11 bases fitting TRBD1. With the read ending 3 residues before the CDR3 end, the germline J gene is used to fill in that end. Germline V gives CDR1 SSHAT, CDR2 FNYEAQ (reference sequence). V lost 4 bases, J lost 8 bases, and 7 bases stayed unmatched. This CDR3 comprises 15 residues. The entire variable domain, with the rest obtained from reference TRBV7-7 and TRBJ2-1, is as follows: GAGVSQSPRYKVTKRGQDVTLRCDPISSHATLYWYQQALGQGPEFLTYFNYEAQPDKSGLPSDRFSAERPEGSISTLTIQRTEQRDSAMYRCASSSGQGAGDEQFFGPGTRLTVL.

Partial CDR3 DNA: TGTGCCAGCAGCCGGTCGGCCGGGGATCAAGAGACG. This encodes CASSRSAGDQET. The entire CDR3 sequence reads CASSRSAGDQETQYF. The chain links TRBV5-4 to TRBJ2-3, with a weak D call TRBD2 (5 bases). The CDR3 end falls 3 residues outside the read, so it is completed with the germline J gene. CDR1 and CDR2 (germline): SGHNT, YYREEE (reference sequence). The CDR3 covers 15 residues. The full variable domain, rest sourced from reference TRBV5-4 and TRBJ2-3, is ETGVTQSPTHLIKTRGQQVTLRCSSQSGHNTVSWYQQALGQGPQFIFQYYREEENGRGNFPPRFSGLQFPNYSSELNVNALELDDSALYLCASSRSAGDQETQYFGPGTRLTVL.

As to this clone: The sequenced fragment ends 3 residues before the CDR3 boundary, so the rest is inferred from the germline J gene. J is TRBJ1-1 and V is TRBV6-2 or TRBV6-3, with D hard to call. The germline V and J ends were trimmed by 7 bases and 3 bases, with 9 bases remaining between them. The germline V gene has CDR1 MNHEY and CDR2 SVGEGT. The CDR3 totals 12 residues. The sequenced part of the CDR3 DNA is TGTGCCAGCATGGTCACTTACACTGAA. Translated, it gives CASMVTYTE. The whole CDR3 region reads CASMVTYTEAFF.

As concerns this clone: A junction end diverges from the germline sequence, so it may reflect a read error. The CDR3 end falls 3 residues outside the read, so it is completed with the germline J gene. This chain links TRBV4-2 with TRBJ2-3; 11 positions match TRBD2. The germline CDR1 and CDR2 sequences are LGHNA and YNFKEQ. CDR3 size: 15 residues. Partial CDR3 DNA: TGCGCCAGCAGTCAGACTAGCGGGGGCACAGATACG. Encoded protein: CASSQTSGGTDT. The entire CDR3 protein is CASSQTSGGTDTQYF.

This clone registers medium-sized (0.01 to 0.1%) by frequency. The CDR3 is cut off 3 residues early in the read; its end comes from the germline J gene. The chain carries TRBV10-3 and TRBJ2-7; 13 bases match TRBD2. This CDR3 is 16 amino acids long. Germline V gene lookup returns CDR1 ENHRY and CDR2 SYGVKD. J gave up 0 bases and V 6 bases, and 5 bases lay outside the gene matches. This chain's CDR3 is CAIRKLAGGNSYEQYF. The covered CDR3 bases are TGTGCCATCAGAAAACTAGCGGGAGGGAACTCCTACGAG.

Comments on this clone: The sequenced fragment ends 3 residues before the CDR3 boundary, so the rest is inferred from the germline J gene. This chain connects TRBV18 to TRBJ2-2, with TRBD1 matching 9 bases. Germline CDR1 is KGHSH and CDR2 is LQKENI. This CDR3 comprises 13 residues. Here the CDR3 reads CASSLRDREKLFF. The CDR3 bases that were read are TGTGCCAGCTCACTCCGGGACAGGGAAAAG. Full variable domain (rest looked up from reference TRBV18 and TRBJ2-2): NAGVMQNPRHLVRRRGQEARLRCSPMKGHSHVYWYRQLPEEGLKFMVYLQKENIIDESGMPKERFSAEFPKEGPSILRIQQVVRGDSAAYFCASSLRDREKLFFGEGSRLTVL.

A note on this clone: The CDR3 end falls 3 residues outside the read, so it is completed with the germline J gene. The chain has TRBV5-5 and TRBJ2-3; 7 bases match TRBD1. V shed 0 bases, J shed 3 bases, and the junction held 4 bases outside the gene matches. The length of the CDR3 is 15 residues. Germline V gene sequence: CDR1 SGHKS, CDR2 YYEKEE (reference sequence). The covered CDR3 bases are TGTGCCAGCAGCTTGGACGGCAGGGGGACAGATACG. It codes for CASSLDGRGTDT. The whole CDR3 protein reads CASSLDGRGTDTQYF.

About this clone: The read ends 3 residues shy of where the CDR3 ends; the end is completed using the germline J gene. The genes are TRBV7-2 and TRBJ1-2; the D is unclear. CDR1 and CDR2 (germline): SGHTA, FQGNSA. This CDR3 is 15 amino acids long. Partial CDR3 DNA: TGTGCCAGCAGCTTAGTCCCCAGCGGGCGAGGCGAC. Its translation is CASSLVPSGRGD. The complete CDR3 reads CASSLVPSGRGDYTF.

About this clone: The read terminates 3 residues ahead of where the CDR3 ends, so the germline J gene completes it. The rearrangement joins TRBV5-1 to TRBJ2-7, with 11 bases lining up with TRBD1. The CDR3 consists of 15 residues. Per germline, CDR1 SGHRS and CDR2 YFSETQ. V lost 5 bases to trimming and J lost 3 bases; unmatched junction nucleotides: 7. CDR3 protein: CASSRTGTGGYEQYF. The covered CDR3 bases are TGCGCCAGCAGTCGAACCGGGACAGGGGGCTACGAG.

The CDR3 sequence is CASQEGQVQPQHF. Incomplete CDR3 DNA: TGTGCCAGTCAAGAAGGTCAAGTTCAGCCC. V usage is TRBV19 and J usage is TRBJ1-5; D is undetermined. The read is 3 residues too short to cover the CDR3 end, so that end is filled in from the germline J gene. CDR1 is LNHDA and CDR2 is SQIVND in the germline V gene (reference sequence). The V end lost 8 bases, the J end lost 6 bases, and 14 bases lay between the germline ends. The CDR3 covers 13 residues.

Concerning this clone itself: The sequence runs out 3 residues before the end of the CDR3; the remainder is reconstructed from the germline J gene. The rearrangement joins TRBV5-1 to TRBJ2-3; D might be TRBD1 (6 bases). Trimming removed 0 bases from V and 0 bases from J, with 11 bases in between. Germline V CDR1 and CDR2: SGHRS, YFSETQ. CDR3 length equals 16 residues. The DNA read from the CDR3 is TGCGCCAGCAGCTTGGTGTCGGGACAAAGCACAGATACG. This gives the protein CASSLVSGQSTDT. The full-length CDR3 reads as CASSLVSGQSTDTQYF.

A word on this clone: Sequencing ends 3 residues short of the CDR3 end; the germline J gene provides the rest. The chain employs TRBV5-1 and TRBJ1-1; D remains ambiguous. Trimming stripped 2 bases from V and 7 bases from J, with 6 bases between. Germline loops: CDR1 SGHRS, CDR2 YFSETQ. CDR3 length: 11 amino acids. This chain's CDR3 is CASSFRGEAFF. CDR3 DNA (partial): TGCGCCAGCAGCTTCCGGGGTGAA.

This clone ranks as medium-sized in terms of frequency. The CDR3 end is not reached by the read, which stops 3 residues before it; the germline J gene fills it in. This rearrangement joins TRBV29-1 to TRBJ2-3; D unclear. The CDR3 runs 12 residues. CDR1 is SQVTM and CDR2 is ANQGSEA in the germline V gene. The V gene lost 5 bases and the J gene lost 2 bases, with 8 bases spanning the gap. CDR3 protein: CSVKSFTDTQYF. CDR3 DNA (partial): TGCAGCGTTAAAAGCTTCACAGATACG.